These 16 T cell receptor beta chains share one sample of origin, sequenced in a study of cytomegalovirus exposure and HLA in healthy donors. It was with 60 Vbeta and 13 Jbeta primers that the PCR ran. Produced via immunoSEQ multiplex PCR; TCRdb's table is partial and in-frame only. This sample has 50,000 to 55,000 clones, with roughly four fifths found just once. The material sequenced was PBMCs. All receptors come from a boy aged 5 to 17 in good health and CMV-seropositive.

The rearrangement links TRBV5-1 to TRBJ2-7; 8 bases map to TRBD2. The CDR3 has 16 amino acids. V was clipped by 0 bases and J by 2 bases; unmatched bases: 7. Germline CDR1 and CDR2: SGHRS and YFSETQ. The CDR3 sequence: CASSLAPGGAPYEQYF. CDR3 DNA sequence: TGCGCCAGCAGCTTGGCCCCGGGGGGGGCCCCCTACGAGCAGTACTTC.

V usage is TRBV5-4 and J usage is TRBJ2-3; D gene uncertain. The V and J ends lost 4 bases and 5 bases respectively, with 11 bases between them. This CDR3 has 13 residues. Germline V gene sequence: CDR1 SGHNT, CDR2 YYREEE (reference sequence). In DNA form, the CDR3 reads TGTGCCAGCAGCCCTCCCCTTAAAGATACGCAGTATTTT. It translates to CASSPPLKDTQYF.

This chain uses TRBV18 with TRBJ2-3; 7 positions agree with TRBD1. V lost 4 bases, J lost 2 bases, and 3 bases stayed unmatched. Germline loops: CDR1 KGHSH, CDR2 LQKENI. This CDR3 spans 14 amino acids. The CDR3 DNA sequence: TGTGCCAGCTCACTTGGACAGGACACAGATACGCAGTATTTT. Its protein is CASSLGQDTDTQYF.

This chain links TRBV5-1 with TRBJ2-7; 9 positions agree with TRBD1. V lost 6 bases and J lost 5; bases outside the gene matches: 6. Germline V gives CDR1 SGHRS, CDR2 YFSETQ. The CDR3 consists of 13 residues. Here the CDR3 reads CASMGQGGDEQYF. CDR3 DNA sequence: TGCGCCAGCATGGGACAGGGCGGAGACGAGCAGTACTTC.

V gene TRBV5-5 combines with J gene TRBJ2-5; 11 bases are a match to TRBD1. V was clipped by 5 bases and J by 9 bases; unmatched bases: 6. The CDR3 is 13 amino acids. Germline CDR1 reads SGHKS; CDR2 reads YYEKEE (reference sequence). DNA for the CDR3: TGTGCCAGCAGTTCTCAGGACAGGGGGCCCCAGTACTTC. The encoded protein is CASSSQDRGPQYF.

In its sample, this clone was seen a few times. V usage is TRBV19 and J usage is TRBJ1-1, with 7 bases matching TRBD1. V gave up 6 bases and J gave up 1 base; unmatched junction bases: 8. Looked up from germline, CDR1 is LNHDA and CDR2 is SQIVND (reference sequence). The CDR3 spans 15 residues. The CDR3 loop is CASRGTAGENTEAFF. In DNA, the CDR3 is TGTGCCAGTAGGGGGACAGCTGGAGAGAACACTGAAGCTTTCTTT.

The rearrangement uses TRBV7-9 and TRBJ2-1, with a possible D match to TRBD2 (6 bases). The CDR3 covers 16 residues. The V gene's germline CDR1 is SEHNR and CDR2 FQNEAQ (reference sequence). V gave up 0 bases and J gave up 5 bases, with 14 bases separating them. CDR3 region: CASSLAGNWGDNEQFF. CDR3 bases: TGTGCCAGCAGCTTAGCGGGGAACTGGGGGGACAATGAGCAGTTCTTC.

V usage is TRBV10-1 and J usage is TRBJ2-1; a weak D match, TRBD2 (6 bases). The CDR3 covers 13 residues. CDR1 WNHNN and CDR2 SYGVQD come from the germline V gene (reference sequence). Deletions cut 2 bases from V and 10 bases from J, with 12 bases between. The DNA of the CDR3 is TGCGCCAGCAGTGAGGCAATAGCGGACGAGCAGTTCTTC. Protein: CASSEAIADEQFF.

The chain couples TRBV7-6 to TRBJ2-3; 9 bases line up with TRBD2. V shed 2 bases, J shed 5 bases, and the junction held 11 bases outside the gene matches. The germline CDR1 and CDR2 sequences are SGHVS and FNYEAQ. The CDR3 extends over 17 amino acids. The chain's CDR3 is CASSLSHALAGLDTQYF. The CDR3 DNA is TGTGCCAGCAGCTTAAGTCACGCTCTAGCGGGGCTAGATACGCAGTATTTT.

This chain uses TRBV5-1 with TRBJ1-3, with unresolved D. Trimming removed 4 bases from V and 3 bases from J, with 14 bases in between. The CDR3 spans 15 residues. Germline V gene sequence: CDR1 SGHRS, CDR2 YFSETQ. CDR3 amino acids: CASSKTGSDGNTIYF. The CDR3 DNA follows: TGCGCCAGCAGCAAAACCGGAAGCGATGGAAACACCATATATTTT.

The V call is TRBV7-3, the J call TRBJ1-3; D might be TRBD1 (6 bases). Germline CDR1 is SGHTA and CDR2 is FQGTGA. The CDR3 is 12 amino acids. Trimming pared 4 bases from V and 5 bases from J, leaving 6 bases between. The CDR3 sequence: CASSWDRNTIYF. CDR3 coding DNA: TGTGCCAGCAGCTGGGACAGAAACACCATATATTTT. Filled out from reference TRBV7-3 and TRBJ1-3, the complete variable domain reads GAGVSQTPSNKVTEKGKYVELRCDPISGHTALYWYRQSLGQGPEFLIYFQGTGAADDSGLPNDRFFAVRPEGSVSTLKIQRTERGDSAVYLCASSWDRNTIYFGEGSWLTVV.

This chain uses TRBV29-1 with TRBJ2-7; possible D gene TRBD2, 6 bases. This CDR3 is built from 13 residues. Trimming removed 6 bases from V and 5 bases from J, with 17 bases in between. Germline V CDR1 and CDR2: SQVTM, ANQGSEA. The CDR3 protein is CSVGTTSMDEQYF. The DNA of the CDR3 is TGCAGCGTGGGGACGACTAGTATGGACGAGCAGTACTTC.

This rearrangement joins TRBV7-2 to TRBJ2-7, with 8 positions matching TRBD2. The CDR3 totals 14 residues. The germline V gene encodes CDR1 SGHTA and CDR2 FQGNSA. V was pared by 6 bases and J by 0 bases, with 4 bases of the junction left unmatched. The DNA of the CDR3 is TGTGCCAGCAGGCCAACTAGCGGCTCCTACGAGCAGTACTTC. It codes for CASRPTSGSYEQYF.

As DNA, the CDR3 is TGTGCCAGCAGCCCGGACATTCCCCAGCCCCAGCATTTT. Encoded protein: CASSPDIPQPQHF. J is TRBJ1-5 and V is TRBV5-5; a possible D gene is TRBD1 (5 bases). There are 13 residues in the CDR3. V was trimmed by 4 bases and J by 7 bases, leaving 12 bases between them. Per germline, CDR1 SGHKS and CDR2 YYEKEE (reference sequence).

This rearrangement joins TRBV4-2 to TRBJ1-5; TRBD1 aligns across 10 bases. The CDR3 extends over 15 amino acids. Germline V gene data show CDR1 as LGHNA and CDR2 as YNFKEQ. The ends lost 5 bases at V and 3 bases at J; junction bases unmatched: 4. The CDR3 nucleotides are TGTGCCAGCAGCTACGGGACAGGGGTCAATCAGCCCCAGCATTTT. Amino acid sequence: CASSYGTGVNQPQHF.

J is TRBJ2-5 and V is TRBV7-3; a possible D gene is TRBD2 (7 bases). Trimming left V 0 bases short and J 5 bases short, with 16 bases between. Germline V lookup: CDR1 SGHTA, CDR2 FQGTGA. CDR3 length: 16 amino acids. CDR3 DNA sequence: TGTGCCAGCAGCTTAACGGGCGGGGGCTCGCAGGAGACCCAGTACTTC. Amino acids: CASSLTGGGSQETQYF.